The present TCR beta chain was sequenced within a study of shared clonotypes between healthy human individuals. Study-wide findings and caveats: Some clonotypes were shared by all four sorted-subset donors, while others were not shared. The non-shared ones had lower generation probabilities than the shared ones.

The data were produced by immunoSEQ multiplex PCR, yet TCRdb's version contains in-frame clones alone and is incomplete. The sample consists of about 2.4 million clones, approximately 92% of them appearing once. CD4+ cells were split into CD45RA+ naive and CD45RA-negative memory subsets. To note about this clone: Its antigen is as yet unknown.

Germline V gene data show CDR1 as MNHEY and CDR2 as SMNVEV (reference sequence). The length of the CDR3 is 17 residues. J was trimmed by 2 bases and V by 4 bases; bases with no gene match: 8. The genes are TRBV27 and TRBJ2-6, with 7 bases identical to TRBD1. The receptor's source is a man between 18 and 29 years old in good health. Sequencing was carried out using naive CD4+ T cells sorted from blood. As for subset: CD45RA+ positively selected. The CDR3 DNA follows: TGTGCCAGCAGTTCGAGGGGGCAGGTGACTGGGGCCAACGTCCTGACTTTC. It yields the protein CASSSRGQVTGANVLTF.